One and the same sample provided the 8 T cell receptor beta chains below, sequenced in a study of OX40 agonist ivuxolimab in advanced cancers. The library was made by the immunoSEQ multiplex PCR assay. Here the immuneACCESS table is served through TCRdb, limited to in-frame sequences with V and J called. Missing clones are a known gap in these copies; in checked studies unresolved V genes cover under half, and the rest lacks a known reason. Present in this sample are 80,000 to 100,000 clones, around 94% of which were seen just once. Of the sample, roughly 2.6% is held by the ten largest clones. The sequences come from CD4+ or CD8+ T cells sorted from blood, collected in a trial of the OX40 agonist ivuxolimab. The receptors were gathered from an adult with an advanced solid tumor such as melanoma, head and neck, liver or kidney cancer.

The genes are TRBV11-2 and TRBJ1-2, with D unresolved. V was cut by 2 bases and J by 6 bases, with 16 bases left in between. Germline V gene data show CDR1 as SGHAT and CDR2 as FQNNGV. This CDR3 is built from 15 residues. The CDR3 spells CASSLRPLTMDGYTF. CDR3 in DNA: TGTGCCAGCAGCTTAAGACCCCTAACGATGGATGGCTACACCTTC.

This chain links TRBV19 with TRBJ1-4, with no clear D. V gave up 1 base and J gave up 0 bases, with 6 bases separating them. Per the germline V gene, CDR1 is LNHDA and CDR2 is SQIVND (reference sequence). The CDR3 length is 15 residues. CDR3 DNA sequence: TGTGCCAGTAGTATAGCAGCAGCAACTAATGAAAAACTGTTTTTT. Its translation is CASSIAAATNEKLFF.

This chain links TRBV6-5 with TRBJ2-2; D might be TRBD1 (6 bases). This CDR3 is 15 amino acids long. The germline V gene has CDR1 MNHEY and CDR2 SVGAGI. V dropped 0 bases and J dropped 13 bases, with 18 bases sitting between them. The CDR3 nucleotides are TGTGCCAGCAGTTACTCGAGAAGGGGGATGAACAGGCTGTTTTTT. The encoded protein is CASSYSRRGMNRLFF.

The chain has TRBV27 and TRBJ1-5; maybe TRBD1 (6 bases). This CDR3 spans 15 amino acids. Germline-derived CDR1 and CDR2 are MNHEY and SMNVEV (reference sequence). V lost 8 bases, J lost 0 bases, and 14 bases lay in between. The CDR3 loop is CASGGGGYSNQPQHF. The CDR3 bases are TGTGCCAGCGGGGGCGGGGGCTATAGCAATCAGCCCCAGCATTTT.

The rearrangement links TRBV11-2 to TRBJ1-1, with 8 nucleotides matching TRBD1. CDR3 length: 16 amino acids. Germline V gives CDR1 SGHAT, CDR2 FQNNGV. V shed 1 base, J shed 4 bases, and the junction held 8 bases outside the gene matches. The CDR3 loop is CASSLATDRVGTEAFF. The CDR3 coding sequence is TGTGCCAGCAGCTTAGCGACGGACAGGGTGGGCACTGAAGCTTTCTTT. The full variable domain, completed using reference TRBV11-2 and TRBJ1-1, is EAGVAQSPRYKIIEKRQSVAFWCNPISGHATLYWYQQILGQGPKLLIQFQNNGVVDDSQLPKDRFSAERLKGVDSTLKIQPAKLEDSAVYLCASSLATDRVGTEAFFGQGTRLTVV.

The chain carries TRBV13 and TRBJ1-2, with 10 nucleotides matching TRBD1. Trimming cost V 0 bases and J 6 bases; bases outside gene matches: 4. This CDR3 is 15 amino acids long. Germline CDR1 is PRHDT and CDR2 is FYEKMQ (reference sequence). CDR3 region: CASSLGRQGANGYTF. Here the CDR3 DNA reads TGTGCCAGCAGCTTAGGGAGACAGGGGGCAAATGGCTACACCTTC.

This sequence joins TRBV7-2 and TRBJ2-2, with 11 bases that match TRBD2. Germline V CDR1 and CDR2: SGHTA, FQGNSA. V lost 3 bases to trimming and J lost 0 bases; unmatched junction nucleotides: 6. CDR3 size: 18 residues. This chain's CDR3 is CASSFRTSGLANTGELFF. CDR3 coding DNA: TGTGCCAGCAGCTTCCGGACTAGCGGGCTCGCGAACACCGGGGAGCTGTTTTTT.

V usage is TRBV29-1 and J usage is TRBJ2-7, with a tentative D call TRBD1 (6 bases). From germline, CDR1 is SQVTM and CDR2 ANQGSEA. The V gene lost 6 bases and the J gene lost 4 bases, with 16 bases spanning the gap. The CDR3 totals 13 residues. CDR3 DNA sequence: TGCAGCGTAATAACAGGGACGTCGTACGAGCAGTACTTC. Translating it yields CSVITGTSYEQYF.